Listed below are T cell receptor beta chains from one sample, sequenced in a study of cytomegalovirus exposure and HLA in healthy donors. Libraries were prepared by immunoSEQ multiplex PCR; TCRdb keeps only in-frame clonotypes and omits some of them. In the table there are tens of thousands of clones, about 80% of which are singletons. The sequenced sample was PBMCs. The receptors originated from a woman aged 40 to 55 in good health and CMV-seropositive. CDR3s include the opening cysteine and the closing phenylalanine or tryptophan. A D gene is named only where the DNA matches it firmly. Expanded clones are given a class, and other clones once, few, many or no size at all.

v_gene: TRBV4-3; abundance: -; j_gene: TRBJ1-2; d_gene: -; CDR3aa: CASSQEPQVYYGYTF; CDR3nt: TGCGCCAGCAGCCAAGAGCCACAGGTTTACTATGGCTACACCTTC
v_gene: TRBV5-4; abundance: -; j_gene: TRBJ2-1; d_gene: -; CDR3aa: CASSLGSGTYNEQFF; CDR3nt: TGTGCCAGCAGCTTGGGGTCAGGGACTTACAATGAGCAGTTCTTC
v_gene: TRBV7-3; abundance: -; j_gene: TRBJ2-3; d_gene: TRBD1; CDR3aa: CASSFRQGRTDTQYF; CDR3nt: TGTGCCAGCAGCTTCAGACAGGGACGCACAGATACGCAGTATTTT
v_gene: TRBV7-2; abundance: few; j_gene: TRBJ2-3; d_gene: TRBD2; CDR3aa: CASSLEGLAGAGDTQYF; CDR3nt: TGTGCCAGCAGCTTAGAGGGACTAGCGGGGGCTGGCGATACGCAGTATTTT
v_gene: TRBV10-1; abundance: once; j_gene: TRBJ2-2; d_gene: -; CDR3aa: CASRESGRDSGELFF; CDR3nt: TGCGCCAGCAGGGAGAGCGGAAGGGACTCCGGGGAGCTGTTTTTT
v_gene: TRBV6-5; abundance: -; j_gene: TRBJ1-1; d_gene: TRBD1; CDR3aa: CASSYNTGGASGAFF; CDR3nt: TGTGCCAGCAGTTACAATACAGGGGGCGCATCGGGGGCTTTCTTT
v_gene: TRBV2; abundance: once; j_gene: TRBJ2-5; d_gene: -; CDR3aa: CASSRGTETQYF; CDR3nt: TGTGCCAGCAGTCGGGGGACGGAGACCCAGTACTTC
v_gene: TRBV7-9; abundance: -; j_gene: TRBJ1-2; d_gene: TRBD1; CDR3aa: CASSLGQGDGYTF; CDR3nt: TGTGCCAGCAGCTTAGGACAGGGGGATGGCTACACCTTC
v_gene: TRBV4-2; abundance: -; j_gene: TRBJ2-1; d_gene: -; CDR3aa: CASSQDQTPTVESYNEQFF; CDR3nt: TGTGCCAGCAGCCAAGATCAAACCCCGACGGTGGAGTCCTACAATGAGCAGTTCTTC
v_gene: TRBV6-5; abundance: -; j_gene: TRBJ1-1; d_gene: -; CDR3aa: CASSGQRYTEAFF; CDR3nt: TGTGCCAGCAGCGGCCAGAGGTACACTGAAGCTTTCTTT
v_gene: TRBV28; abundance: -; j_gene: TRBJ2-1; d_gene: -; CDR3aa: CASSSLGLPWFF; CDR3nt: TGTGCCAGCAGTTCCTTGGGACTCCCGTGGTTCTTC
v_gene: TRBV14; abundance: -; j_gene: TRBJ2-3; d_gene: -; CDR3aa: CASSPQGNTQYF; CDR3nt: TGTGCCAGCAGCCCACAGGGAAATACGCAGTATTTT
v_gene: TRBV30; abundance: once; j_gene: TRBJ1-5; d_gene: -; CDR3aa: CAWSGGAPGTQHF; CDR3nt: TGTGCCTGGAGCGGGGGAGCCCCAGGGACCCAGCATTTT
v_gene: TRBV27; abundance: -; j_gene: TRBJ2-1; d_gene: TRBD1; CDR3aa: CASSLKGASSYNEQFF; CDR3nt: TGTGCCAGCAGTTTAAAGGGGGCAAGCTCCTACAATGAGCAGTTCTTC
v_gene: TRBV7-2; abundance: -; j_gene: TRBJ1-1; d_gene: -; CDR3aa: CASRGYGGGTEAFF; CDR3nt: TGTGCCAGCAGGGGATACGGAGGAGGCACTGAAGCTTTCTTT
v_gene: TRBV5-1; abundance: once; j_gene: TRBJ2-7; d_gene: TRBD1; CDR3aa: CASSTGQVPYEQYF; CDR3nt: TGCGCCAGCAGCACTGGACAGGTACCCTACGAGCAGTACTTC
v_gene: TRBV7-7; abundance: -; j_gene: TRBJ1-4; d_gene: -; CDR3aa: CASSQGANEKLFF; CDR3nt: TGTGCTAGCAGCCAAGGGGCGAATGAAAAACTGTTTTTT
v_gene: TRBV14; abundance: -; j_gene: TRBJ2-7; d_gene: TRBD2; CDR3aa: CASSQGGGNEQYF; CDR3nt: TGTGCCAGCAGCCAAGGGGGGGGGAACGAGCAGTACTTC
v_gene: TRBV5-1; abundance: -; j_gene: TRBJ1-2; d_gene: TRBD1; CDR3aa: CASSPGTGGGSYGYTF; CDR3nt: TGCGCCAGCAGCCCAGGGACAGGGGGAGGGAGCTATGGCTATACCTTC
v_gene: TRBV7-6; abundance: -; j_gene: TRBJ1-1; d_gene: -; CDR3aa: CASSSGRTEAFF; CDR3nt: TGTGCCAGCAGCTCAGGCCGAACTGAAGCTTTCTTT
v_gene: TRBV4-1; abundance: -; j_gene: TRBJ1-2; d_gene: TRBD1; CDR3aa: CASSQDGQGARGYTF; CDR3nt: TGCGCCAGCAGCCAAGATGGACAGGGGGCTAGAGGCTACACCTTC
v_gene: TRBV6-1; abundance: -; j_gene: TRBJ1-5; d_gene: TRBD1; CDR3aa: CASVGQGRNQPQHF; CDR3nt: TGTGCCAGCGTCGGACAGGGACGCAATCAGCCCCAGCATTTT
v_gene: TRBV5-6; abundance: -; j_gene: TRBJ2-2; d_gene: -; CDR3aa: CASSLRLSGELFF; CDR3nt: TGTGCCAGCAGCCTCCGACTGAGCGGGGAGCTGTTTTTT
v_gene: TRBV4-1; abundance: -; j_gene: TRBJ2-1; d_gene: -; CDR3aa: CASSPAYRDNEQFF; CDR3nt: TGCGCCAGCAGCCCGGCTTACAGGGACAATGAGCAGTTCTTC
v_gene: TRBV5-8; abundance: -; j_gene: TRBJ1-6; d_gene: -; CDR3aa: CASSSGVVGSPLHF; CDR3nt: TGTGCCAGCAGCTCTGGAGTTGTCGGTTCACCCCTCCACTTT
v_gene: TRBV21-1; abundance: -; j_gene: TRBJ2-5; d_gene: -; CDR3aa: CASSKETGVKKTQYF; CDR3nt: TGTGCCAGCAGCAAAGAAACAGGGGTAAAAAAGACCCAGTACTTC
v_gene: TRBV19; abundance: -; j_gene: TRBJ2-7; d_gene: TRBD2; CDR3aa: CASTPGGSSYEQYF; CDR3nt: TGTGCCAGTACCCCCGGGGGGAGCTCCTACGAGCAGTACTTC
v_gene: TRBV7-8; abundance: -; j_gene: TRBJ2-1; d_gene: TRBD2; CDR3aa: CASSLRLAGRLYNEQFF; CDR3nt: TGTGCCAGCAGCCTAAGACTAGCGGGACGCCTTTACAATGAGCAGTTCTTC
v_gene: TRBV6-1; abundance: -; j_gene: TRBJ2-3; d_gene: TRBD2; CDR3aa: CASGSGVSPDTQYF; CDR3nt: TGTGCCAGCGGAAGCGGGGTAAGCCCAGATACGCAGTATTTT